A selection of T cell receptor beta chains follows, all from one sample in a study of shared clonotypes between healthy human individuals. Repertoires were generated with immunoSEQ multiplex PCR, while TCRdb's copy carries only in-frame clones and drops some. The table has about 2 million clones, roughly 94% seen once. The sample consisted of naive CD4+ T cells sorted from blood. The source is a young man in good health. Both conserved end residues are part of each CDR3. The D gene is left open where the match is weak.

>13|-|TRBV25-1|TRBJ2-1
TGTGCCAGCAATATGGGGGGTTACAATGAGCAGTTCTTC
CASNMGGYNEQFF
>12|-|TRBV5-6|TRBJ2-3
TGTGCCAGCAGCTTGTTAGTGGATACGCAGTATTTT
CASSLLVDTQYF
>15|-|TRBV6-5|TRBJ2-6
TGTGCCAGCAGTTACGAGTTCTCTGGGGCCAACGTCCTGACTTTC
CASSYEFSGANVLTF
>13|-|TRBV28|TRBJ1-1
TGTGCCAGCTGGGACCGTCGTGGCACTGAAGCTTTCTTT
CASWDRRGTEAFF
>13|-|TRBV25-1|TRBJ2-6
TGTGCCAGCACTACGACTGGGGCCAACGTCCTGACTTTC
CASTTTGANVLTF
>13|-|TRBV30|TRBJ1-2
TGTGCCTGGAGTGGAAAGGGATCGATCGGCTACACCTTC
CAWSGKGSIGYTF
>14|TRBD1|TRBV6-5|TRBJ1-6
TGTGCCAGCAGACAGGGGGCGGCGGGTTCACCCCTCCACTTT
CASRQGAAGSPLHF
>15|-|TRBV5-4|TRBJ1-1
TGTGCCAGCAGCTTGGGCGGGGGACCTACTACTGAAGCTTTCTTT
CASSLGGGPTTEAFF
>15|TRBD1|TRBV28|TRBJ2-7
TGTGCCAGCAGTACGCCCGGGACAGGGGGCCACGAGCAGTACTTC
CASSTPGTGGHEQYF
>14|-|TRBV28|TRBJ1-1
TGTGCCAGCGGTCGGGTGGCGGTGTACACTGAAGCTTTCTTT
CASGRVAVYTEAFF
>12|-|TRBV7-9|TRBJ1-1
TGTGCCAGCAGCCTGCGACTTGCTGAAGCTTTCTTT
CASSLRLAEAFF
>13|-|TRBV2|TRBJ1-6
TGTGCCAGCAGTGGACAGTTGAATTCACCCCTCCACTTT
CASSGQLNSPLHF
>15|-|TRBV28|TRBJ1-1
TGTGCCAGCAGCCTGGGGGGGGCGTTGCCCACTGAAGCTTTCTTT
CASSLGGALPTEAFF
>13|-|TRBV5-1|TRBJ2-1
TGCGCCAGCAGCCTCACTCAAAACAATGAGCAGTTCTTC
CASSLTQNNEQFF
>15|TRBD1|TRBV5-6|TRBJ2-7
TGTGCCAGCAGCCCCGGGACAGGACGACTCTACGAGCAGTACTTC
CASSPGTGRLYEQYF
>14|TRBD1|TRBV6-1|TRBJ2-5
TGTGCCAGCAGCGACAGGGGGATCCAAGAGACCCAGTACTTC
CASSDRGIQETQYF
>16|-|TRBV5-1|TRBJ2-1
TGCGCCAGCAGCTTGGACCCGGGACTGGCCTACAATGAGCAGTTCTTC
CASSLDPGLAYNEQFF